This TCR beta chain was sequenced in a study of blood T cells in healthy people across ages. The study, taken as a whole, reports: Age showed a roughly linear inverse relationship with TCR beta diversity per million T cells.

A J-beta primer mix and a sample-barcoded 5' primer were used in a second PCR of about 6 to 12 cycles. TCRdb passed the 5' RACE reads through MiXCR, listing each CDR3 protein once. The repertoire holds about a million distinct CDR3 sequences, with about 53% as singletons. Comments on this clonotype: No antigen is known for it. This may stem from a read error, because a much larger clone lies one nucleotide away.

Sample: blood. The sequence was collected from a woman in her sixties or seventies in good health.

The CDR3 nucleotides are TGTGCCAGCAGCTCGGTGAACACCGGGGAGCTGTTTTTT. Residues: CASSSVNTGELFF. The rearrangement uses TRBV7-9 and TRBJ2-2; no firm D call. This CDR3 is built from 13 residues. CDR1 is SEHNR, CDR2 FQNEAQ, per germline (reference sequence). Trimming left V 4 bases short and J 1 base short, with 4 bases between.